This entry features one T cell receptor beta chain sequence. This clone was recorded many times. It has no known antigen specificity. Within one base of it there is no much larger clone, and no base qualities were kept. Counted from cysteine to phenylalanine, this CDR3 has 14 amino acids. Only CDR3 DNA is held: 42 bases, read in frame from base 1. V was cut back by 4 bases and J by 7 bases, leaving a gap of 12 bases between them. From the germline V gene (reference sequence), CDR1 is SGHNT and CDR2 is YYREEE. No treatment had been received by any patient before thyroid surgery. The study retrospectively analysed patient clinical samples collected from about 2012 to 2018 using T-cell receptor beta sequencing. The method behind the library was PCR. The sample was run on an Illumina HiSeq 4000. The TCR beta-chain CDR3 region of each patient was profiled by high-throughput sequencing. For the original study's pipeline: The researchers built a classifier to tell apart papillary thyroid cancer patients with distant metastasis, based on CDR3 differences among clinicopathological groups. To measure repertoire diversity the researchers used the Shannon index, while the Morisita-Horn index served to gauge how similar the tumor and blood repertoires were. TCRdb trimmed the raw reads at Q25, called clones with MiXCR and kept productive beta chains. Clone size and V and J calls follow TCRdb, not the original study. The sample profile shows about 11,000 clones; 30% of them were found once. The ten most abundant clones make up around 16% of the sample.

This specimen comes from a study of metastatic and nonmetastatic thyroid tumors (dated by TCRdb to the early 2020s). Some background on the complete study: Repertoires were compared across peripheral blood and tumor or nodule tissue samples from malignant and benign thyroid patients. What the research found in general, with its limitations: TCR beta diversity was reported as significantly higher in malignant tumors than in benign nodules, in both blood and tumor samples.

The sequence links TRBV5-4 to TRBJ1-6, with no D gene named confidently. The TCR comes from a female donor with papillary thyroid cancer or a benign thyroid nodule (not recorded which). Some clones in this sample may be carry-over from other donors' samples. The specimen sequenced was tumor tissue. The DNA sequence is given as TGTGCCAGCAGCCGAGGCACTGGCAATTCACCCCTCCACTTT. Its protein is CASSRGTGNSPLHF. Full variable domain (CDR3 extended with the reference TRBV5-4 and TRBJ1-6 proteins): ETGVTQSPTHLIKTRGQQVTLRCSSQSGHNTVSWYQQALGQGPQFIFQYYREEENGRGNFPPRFSGLQFPNYSSELNVNALELDDSALYLCASSRGTGNSPLHFGNGTRLTVT.